The 32 T cell receptor beta chains below come from one sample, sequenced in a study of CD4 T cells in relation to SARS-CoV-2 and coronaviruses. Their antigens are not known. TCRdb's copy holds only in-frame clones and misses some; the assay was immunoSEQ multiplex PCR. The data show some 43,000 clones, with approximately 80% seen just once and over 1.1% held by the top ten. The specimen sequenced was naive CD4+ T cells from PBMCs, cultured in vitro. Subset in this sample: naive CD4+ T cells isolated by negative enrichment. Receptors originate from an adult with COVID-19.

This chain links TRBV18 with TRBJ1-3; tentatively, D is TRBD1 (6 bases). Germline assignment: CDR1 KGHSH and CDR2 LQKENI. There are 16 residues in the CDR3. Between the trimmed V and J ends, which lost 4 bases and 0 bases, there was a span of 13 bases. The CDR3 here is CASSRSSGASGNTIYF. DNA of the CDR3: TGTGCCAGCTCACGATCATCAGGGGCCTCTGGAAACACCATATATTTT.

V usage is TRBV5-5 and J usage is TRBJ2-2; D not resolved. The CDR3 totals 14 residues. Germline V gives CDR1 SGHKS, CDR2 YYEKEE (reference sequence). V was shortened by 4 bases and J by 4 bases, with 11 bases between the two germline ends. DNA for the CDR3: TGTGCCAGCAGCCCTCACCCGAGCACCGGGGAGCTGTTTTTT. Translation: CASSPHPSTGELFF.

The chain uses TRBV18 and TRBJ2-1; 13 positions match TRBD2. This CDR3 has 16 amino acids. Looked up from germline, CDR1 is KGHSH and CDR2 is LQKENI. The trim removed 2 bases at V and 2 bases at J, leaving 0 bases unmatched. The chain's CDR3 is CASSPGLAGAYNEQFF. CDR3 nucleotides: TGTGCCAGCTCACCAGGACTAGCGGGAGCCTACAATGAGCAGTTCTTC.

The V and J genes are TRBV11-2 and TRBJ1-2; D not certain. V was cut by 4 bases and J by 6 bases, with 15 bases left in between. This CDR3 contains 14 residues. Germline-derived CDR1 and CDR2 are SGHAT and FQNNGV. The CDR3: CASSSLGEIDGYTF. The CDR3, as DNA: TGTGCCAGCAGCTCCCTTGGGGAAATCGATGGCTACACCTTC.

The chain joins TRBV6-5 to TRBJ1-3, with a weak D call TRBD1 (5 bases). Germline values: CDR1 MNHEY, CDR2 SVGAGI. CDR3 length equals 14 residues. V was trimmed by 8 bases and J by 0 bases, leaving 11 bases between them. CDR3 DNA: TGTGCCAGCCAGGGACGGAACTCTGGAAACACCATATATTTT. It specifies CASQGRNSGNTIYF.

The chain links TRBV6-5 to TRBJ2-5, with 9 positions matching TRBD1. Trimming took 5 bases from V and 4 from J; bases not matched to a gene: 8. Germline CDR1 and CDR2: MNHEY and SVGAGI. CDR3 length equals 15 residues. As DNA, the CDR3 is TGTGCCAGCAGTCCGACAGGGGGGACTGGAGAGACCCAGTACTTC. Its translation: CASSPTGGTGETQYF.

This rearrangement joins TRBV4-3 to TRBJ2-1; the match to TRBD2 covers 7 bases. Germline values: CDR1 LGHNA, CDR2 YSLEER. This CDR3 comprises 14 residues. The trim removed 1 base at V and 4 bases at J, leaving 1 base unmatched. The chain's CDR3 is CASSQAGGYNEQFF. DNA of the CDR3: TGCGCCAGCAGCCAAGCGGGAGGTTACAATGAGCAGTTCTTC.

This chain links TRBV19 with TRBJ2-5; D could derive from TRBD1 or TRBD2 (5 bases each). This CDR3 is built from 15 residues. Germline CDR1 and CDR2: LNHDA and SQIVND (reference sequence). Trimming removed 1 base from V and 2 bases from J, with 11 bases in between. The CDR3 spells CASSIGGEGQETQYF. The CDR3 DNA follows: TGTGCCAGTAGTATAGGAGGAGAGGGGCAAGAGACCCAGTACTTC.

This clone came up a few times. The chain has TRBV25-1 and TRBJ2-1; D is possibly TRBD1 (6 bases). Germline V CDR1 and CDR2: MGHDK, SYGVNS. The CDR3 contains 15 residues. V was cut by 6 bases and J by 5 bases, with 17 bases left in between. CDR3 region: CASSEAGTPHNEQFF. CDR3 nucleotide sequence: TGTGCCAGCAGCGAGGCCGGGACACCCCACAATGAGCAGTTCTTC.

V and J are TRBV6-1 and TRBJ2-5, with D tentatively TRBD2 (5 bases). The germline gives CDR1 MNHNS, CDR2 SASEGT. The CDR3 extends over 17 amino acids. V was shortened by 3 bases and J by 2 bases, with 19 bases between the two germline ends. The CDR3 DNA sequence: TGTGCCAGCAGTGACGGGTGGGGAGTAGGAGGACAAGAGACCCAGTACTTC. It encodes CASSDGWGVGGQETQYF.

The rearrangement links TRBV28 to TRBJ1-4; a possible D gene is TRBD1 (5 bases). The CDR3 has 15 amino acids. V was clipped by 2 bases and J by 2 bases, with 9 bases between them. Germline V CDR1 and CDR2: MDHEN, SYDVKM. The CDR3 DNA reads TGTGCCAGCAGTTTAGGGGGTAGGACTAATGAAAAACTGTTTTTT. This encodes CASSLGGRTNEKLFF.

This chain links TRBV11-1 with TRBJ2-7; D is undetermined. The V and J ends lost 1 base and 0 bases respectively, with 7 bases between them. This CDR3 has 14 amino acids. Germline CDR1 reads SGHAT; CDR2 reads FQDESV (reference sequence). The CDR3 region has the DNA TGTGCCAGCAGCTTAGTCCTCAGCTCCTACGAGCAGTACTTC. Protein sequence: CASSLVLSSYEQYF.

This chain uses TRBV10-3 with TRBJ2-5; D is ambiguous. Germline V gives CDR1 ENHRY, CDR2 SYGVKD. Trimming took off 6 bases at V and 4 bases at J, with 12 bases between the two ends. The CDR3 extends over 13 amino acids. CDR3 in DNA: TGTGCCATCAGGGAGCGAGCTGGAGAGACCCAGTACTTC. This codes for CAIRERAGETQYF.

This chain joins TRBV2 and TRBJ2-7; D is possibly TRBD1 or TRBD2 (6 bases each). Looked up from germline, CDR1 is SNHLY and CDR2 is FYNNEI. The V end was cut by 6 bases, the J end by 2 bases, with 14 bases between. CDR3 length equals 14 residues. The CDR3 sequence is CASRRLGGPYEQYF. The DNA of the CDR3 is TGTGCCAGCAGAAGGCTAGGGGGGCCCTACGAGCAGTACTTC.

This chain connects TRBV5-1 to TRBJ2-5, with D possibly being TRBD2 (5 bases). Germline CDR1 is SGHRS and CDR2 is YFSETQ. V was trimmed by 0 bases and J by 2 bases, leaving 8 bases between them. The CDR3 runs 14 residues. The CDR3 DNA sequence: TGCGCCAGCAGCTTGGCGGGGAATCAAGAGACCCAGTACTTC. It codes for CASSLAGNQETQYF.

This clone came up once. Written as DNA, the CDR3 is TGCAGTGGACGGGGTAATGAAAAACTGTTTTTT. Translating gives CSGRGNEKLFF. This chain connects TRBV20-1 to TRBJ1-4; D is undetermined. V lost 7 bases and J 4 bases, leaving 7 bases between the germline ends. The germline V gene has CDR1 DFQATT and CDR2 SNEGSKA (reference sequence). The CDR3 consists of 11 residues.

The V gene is TRBV19, the J gene TRBJ2-2; TRBD2 might be the D (6 bases). The CDR3 totals 16 residues. V was trimmed by 7 bases and J by 2 bases, leaving 17 bases between them. The germline V gene has CDR1 LNHDA and CDR2 SQIVND (reference sequence). This chain's CDR3 is CASMGLARANTGELFF. Here the CDR3 DNA reads TGTGCCAGTATGGGACTCGCGAGGGCCAACACCGGGGAGCTGTTTTTT.

This clone was seen once. This chain connects TRBV9 to TRBJ2-3; D not certain. Germline lookup yields CDR1 SGDLS and CDR2 YYNGEE. Trimming pared 0 bases from V and 0 bases from J, leaving 8 bases between. This CDR3 region has 15 residues. CDR3 sequence reads: CASSVAFSSTDTQYF. The CDR3 DNA is TGTGCCAGCAGCGTAGCCTTTTCTAGCACAGATACGCAGTATTTT.

The V and J genes are TRBV11-2 and TRBJ1-2; 8 bases align to TRBD1. Germline CDR1 is SGHAT and CDR2 is FQNNGV. V shed 1 base, J shed 7 bases, and the junction held 8 bases outside the gene matches. This CDR3 comprises 15 residues. Here the CDR3 DNA reads TGTGCCAGCAGCTTAGCTGGGGCAGGGGGCTCTGGCTACACCTTC. Residues: CASSLAGAGGSGYTF.

The table lists this clone with a count of one. This CDR3 reads CASSYGGGANVLTF. DNA of the CDR3: TGTGCCAGCAGTTATGGTGGTGGGGCCAACGTCCTGACTTTC. The V gene is TRBV25-1, the J gene TRBJ2-6; D is ambiguous. Germline loops: CDR1 MGHDK, CDR2 SYGVNS. This CDR3 has 14 amino acids. Deletions cut 5 bases from V and 3 bases from J, with 8 bases between. The complete variable domain, with remaining parts taken from reference TRBV25-1 and TRBJ2-6, reads EADIYQTPRYLVIGTGKKITLECSQTMGHDKMYWYQQDPGMELHLIHYSYGVNSTEKGDLSSESTVSRIRTEHFPLTLESARPSHTSQYLCASSYGGGANVLTFGAGSRLTVL.

Only one count was recorded for this clone. The chain uses TRBV3-1 (or the pseudogene TRBV3-2) and TRBJ2-2, with TRBD2 matching over 10 bases. CDR1 is LGHDT and CDR2 is YNNKEL in the germline V gene (reference sequence). V gave up 3 bases and J gave up 3 bases; unmatched junction bases: 16. This CDR3 has 20 residues. The CDR3 DNA reads as TGTGCCAGCAGCCAGCCCGTAGCGGGAGGCCGGGTGCTTGACACCGGGGAGCTGTTTTTT. It specifies CASSQPVAGGRVLDTGELFF.

A note on this clone: One junction end disagrees with the germline gene, perhaps due to a read error. The chain recombines TRBV10-1 with TRBJ2-7; no reliable D call. CDR1 is WNHNN, CDR2 SYGVQD, per germline (reference sequence). The CDR3 spans 12 residues. The CDR3 bases are TGCGCCAGCAGTGAGTCGGGCGGACGGTTGAACTTC. Its protein is CASSESGGRLNF.

This clone was counted a few times. The rearrangement joins TRBV28 to TRBJ2-7; 10 bases are a match to TRBD2. The CDR3 is 13 residues long. V lost 7 bases, J lost 4 bases, and 4 bases stayed unmatched. Germline values: CDR1 MDHEN, CDR2 SYDVKM. The CDR3 region has the DNA TGTGCCAGCACTAGCGGGAGTGATTACGAGCAGTACTTC. Protein product: CASTSGSDYEQYF.

The chain joins TRBV6-5 to TRBJ2-2; TRBD2 is a possible D gene (5 bases). Trimming took off 6 bases at V and 7 bases at J, with 12 bases between the two ends. Germline V gene data show CDR1 as MNHEY and CDR2 as SVGAGI. The CDR3 runs 13 residues. The CDR3 loop reads CASSIWRHGELFF. Written as DNA, the CDR3 is TGTGCCAGCAGCATCTGGAGGCACGGGGAGCTGTTTTTT.

This chain connects TRBV10-1 to TRBJ1-1, with a weak D call TRBD1 (5 bases). Deletions cut 3 bases from V and 5 bases from J, with 22 bases between. The CDR3 consists of 17 residues. Germline CDR1 is WNHNN and CDR2 is SYGVQD (reference sequence). CDR3 in DNA: TGCGCCAGCAGTGATCTCTCGGTTTCGGGGCCTGGGACTGAAGCTTTCTTT. This encodes CASSDLSVSGPGTEAFF.

V is TRBV20-1 and J is TRBJ2-7; the D gene is possibly TRBD1 (5 bases). V was trimmed by 3 bases and J by 4 bases, leaving 7 bases between them. Per germline, CDR1 DFQATT and CDR2 SNEGSKA (reference sequence). CDR3 length: 11 amino acids. The CDR3 here is CSASDSYEQYF. In DNA, the CDR3 is TGCAGTGCTAGTGACAGTTACGAGCAGTACTTC.

This clone was observed a few times. V gene TRBV6-5 combines with J gene TRBJ2-7; 8 bases agree with TRBD1. Germline V gene sequence: CDR1 MNHEY, CDR2 SVGAGI. The CDR3 runs 14 residues. The V segment lost 4 bases and the J segment 3 bases; nucleotides outside the gene matches: 5. CDR3 DNA sequence: TGTGCCAGCAGTTCCACCGACAGGGGCTACGAGCAGTACTTC. It is translated as CASSSTDRGYEQYF.

The chain employs TRBV11-3 and TRBJ2-1, with 13 bases aligning to TRBD2. CDR3 size: 14 residues. Germline-derived CDR1 and CDR2 are SGHNT and YENEEA. J was trimmed by 9 bases and V by 1 base; bases with no gene match: 0. This chain's CDR3 is CASSLGTSGGEQFF. CDR3 coding DNA: TGTGCCAGCAGCTTAGGGACTAGCGGGGGTGAGCAGTTCTTC.

The genes are TRBV6-1 and TRBJ2-7, with 8 bases that match TRBD2. The CDR3 extends over 17 amino acids. The germline V gene encodes CDR1 MNHNS and CDR2 SASEGT. With 6 bases clipped from V and 4 bases from J, the junction kept 17 bases outside the gene matches. The CDR3 nucleotides read TGTGCCAGCAGGGAAAGAACTAGCGGATCTCCCCCTTACGAGCAGTACTTC. Protein product: CASRERTSGSPPYEQYF.

V gene TRBV4-3 combines with J gene TRBJ2-7; D gene uncertain. Germline V gives CDR1 LGHNA, CDR2 YSLEER. The CDR3 covers 14 residues. Between the trimmed V and J ends, which lost 1 base and 4 bases, there was a span of 11 bases. The CDR3 sequence: CASSQGRPGYEQYF. CDR3 in DNA: TGCGCCAGCAGCCAAGGGAGACCCGGGTACGAGCAGTACTTC.

This chain links TRBV14 with TRBJ2-5; no clear D gene. There are 13 residues in the CDR3. The germline gives CDR1 SGHDN, CDR2 FVKESK. The V end lost 1 base, the J end lost 5 bases, and 8 bases lay between the germline ends. This CDR3 is CASSQGSWETQYF. Here the CDR3 DNA reads TGTGCCAGCAGCCAAGGATCCTGGGAGACCCAGTACTTC. The full variable domain, completed using reference TRBV14 and TRBJ2-5, is EAGVTQFPSHSVIEKGQTVTLRCDPISGHDNLYWYRRVMGKEIKFLLHFVKESKQDESGMPNNRFLAERTGGTYSTLKVQPAELEDSGVYFCASSQGSWETQYFGPGTRLLVL.

The chain couples TRBV3-1 (or the pseudogene TRBV3-2) to TRBJ2-5; 10 bases agree with TRBD1. J lost 5 bases, V lost 2 bases, and 2 bases had no gene match. The CDR3 loop spans 14 amino acids. Germline values: CDR1 LGHDT, CDR2 YNNKEL (reference sequence). CDR3 region: CASSQPDRGETQYF. The CDR3 nucleotides are TGTGCCAGCAGCCAACCGGACAGGGGGGAGACCCAGTACTTC.